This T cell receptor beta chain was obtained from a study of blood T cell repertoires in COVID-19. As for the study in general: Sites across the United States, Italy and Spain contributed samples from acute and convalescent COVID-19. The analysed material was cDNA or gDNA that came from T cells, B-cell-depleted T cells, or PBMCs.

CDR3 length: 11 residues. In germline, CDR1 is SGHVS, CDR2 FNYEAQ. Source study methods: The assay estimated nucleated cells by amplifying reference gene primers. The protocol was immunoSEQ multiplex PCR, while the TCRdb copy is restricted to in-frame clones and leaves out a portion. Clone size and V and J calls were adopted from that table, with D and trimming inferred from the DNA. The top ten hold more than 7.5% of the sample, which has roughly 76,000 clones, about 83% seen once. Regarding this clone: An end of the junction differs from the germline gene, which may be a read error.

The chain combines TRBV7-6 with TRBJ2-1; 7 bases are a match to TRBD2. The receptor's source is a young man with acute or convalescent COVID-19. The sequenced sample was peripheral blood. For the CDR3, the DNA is TGTGCCAGCAGCCCCCGGACTAGTAGGGTCTTC. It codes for CASSPRTSRVF.